This T cell receptor beta chain was obtained from a study of T cells in Graves' hyperthyroidism and ophthalmopathy. Germline-derived CDR1 and CDR2 are LNHNV and YYDKDF (reference sequence). J gave up 8 bases and V 1 base, and 16 bases lay outside the gene matches. This CDR3 has 17 residues. Template material for amplifying TCR beta CDR3 regions consisted of RNA transcripts. HTBI primers were employed in a first-round RT-PCR of the TCR CDR3. Using its own MiXCR run on the multiplex PCR reads, TCRdb lists one record per CDR3 protein. The repertoire includes over 500,000 distinct CDR3 sequences, 15% to 20% of them detected once, and around 32% sits in the top ten.

The sequenced material came from blood. The chain is built from TRBV15 and TRBJ1-2, with 7 bases lining up with TRBD1. This TCR was recovered from a woman aged 30 to 39 with Graves' ophthalmopathy. The CDR3, as DNA: TGTGCCACCAGCAGAGGGGCCCTCGGTTCCGAGGGGGCAGGCTACACCTTC. It is translated as CATSRGALGSEGAGYTF.